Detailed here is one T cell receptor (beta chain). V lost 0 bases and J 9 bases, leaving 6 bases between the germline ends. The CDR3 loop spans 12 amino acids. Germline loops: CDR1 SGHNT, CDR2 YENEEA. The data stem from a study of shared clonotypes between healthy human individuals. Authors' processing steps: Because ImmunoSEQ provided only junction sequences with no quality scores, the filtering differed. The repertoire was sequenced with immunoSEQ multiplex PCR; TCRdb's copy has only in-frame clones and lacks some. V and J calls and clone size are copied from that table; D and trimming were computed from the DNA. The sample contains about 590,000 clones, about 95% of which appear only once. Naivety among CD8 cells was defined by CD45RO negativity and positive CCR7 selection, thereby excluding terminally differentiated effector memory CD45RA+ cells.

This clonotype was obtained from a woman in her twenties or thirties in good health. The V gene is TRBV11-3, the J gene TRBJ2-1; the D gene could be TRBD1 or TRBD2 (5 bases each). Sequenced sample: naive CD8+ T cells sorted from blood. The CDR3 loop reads CASSLDGTEQFF. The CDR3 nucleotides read TGTGCCAGCAGCTTAGACGGGACTGAGCAGTTCTTC.